The next 15 T cell receptor beta chains were all read from a single sample in a study of T cells in Graves' hyperthyroidism and ophthalmopathy. Researchers took RNA transcripts and amplified the TCR beta CDR3 regions from them. First-round RT-PCR with HTBI primers amplified the TCR CDR3 region. TCRdb called the multiplex PCR reads again in MiXCR, with one record for every CDR3 protein. The data show 490,000 or so distinct CDR3 sequences, 40% to 50% seen once. Sequencing was carried out using peripheral blood or thyroid tissue (not recorded which). All receptors come from an adult woman with Graves' disease, either hyperthyroidism or ophthalmopathy (not recorded which).

V is TRBV18 and J is TRBJ2-7, with TRBD1 as a possible D gene (5 bases). The V gene lost 3 bases and the J gene lost 2 bases, with 14 bases spanning the gap. Looked up from germline, CDR1 is KGHSH and CDR2 is LQKENI. The CDR3 covers 15 residues. The CDR3 reads CASSPGATDTYEQYF. The CDR3 DNA follows: TGTGCCAGCTCACCGGGCGCCACGGACACCTACGAGCAGTACTTC.

The chain carries TRBV10-3 and TRBJ1-2; D uncertain. The CDR3 extends over 13 amino acids. Germline loops: CDR1 ENHRY, CDR2 SYGVKD. V was clipped by 7 bases and J by 1 base, with 10 bases between them. The CDR3 reads CAINEQINYGYTF. The CDR3 region has the DNA TGTGCCATCAACGAACAGATTAACTATGGCTACACCTTC.

This clonotype was counted at least ten times. The rearrangement uses TRBV20-1 and TRBJ1-1; D not certain. Germline lookup yields CDR1 DFQATT and CDR2 SNEGSKA (reference sequence). The CDR3 is made up of 9 amino acids. The CDR3 is CSPPAEAFF. CDR3 sequence (DNA): TGCAGCCCCCCAGCAGAAGCTTTCTTT.

V and J are TRBV7-8 and TRBJ1-1, with a possible D match to TRBD1 (5 bases). This CDR3 is 15 amino acids long. Per germline, CDR1 SGHVS and CDR2 FQNEAQ. The germline V and J ends were trimmed by 3 bases and 2 bases, with 13 bases remaining between them. Here the CDR3 DNA reads TGTGCCAGCAGCTTGCCTCAGGGCTACAACACTGAAGCTTTCTTT. Translation: CASSLPQGYNTEAFF.

In this sample, this clonotype turned up many times. V and J are TRBV5-1 and TRBJ1-3; D perhaps matches TRBD1 (5 bases). Trimming took off 3 bases at V and 0 bases at J, with 10 bases between the two ends. CDR1 is SGHRS, CDR2 YFSETQ, per germline. CDR3 size: 15 residues. This CDR3 is CASSSQGYSGNTIYF. The CDR3 DNA sequence: TGCGCCAGCAGCTCCCAGGGTTACTCTGGAAACACCATATATTTT.

The rearrangement joins TRBV5-6 to TRBJ2-7; 9 nucleotides align to TRBD2. The V gene end was trimmed by 4 bases and the J gene end by 7 bases; junction bases not matched to a gene: 15. This CDR3 has 16 residues. Germline V gene lookup returns CDR1 SGHDT and CDR2 YYEEEE. The CDR3 loop reads CASSPRPGTSRGEQYF. Written as DNA, the CDR3 is TGTGCCAGCAGCCCTAGACCAGGGACTAGCCGCGGGGAGCAGTACTTC.

The V and J genes are TRBV10-3 and TRBJ1-6, with a tentative D call TRBD1 (6 bases). The ends were cut back, 7 bases at V and 7 bases at J, with 11 bases in the middle. The CDR3 contains 13 residues. Germline values: CDR1 ENHRY, CDR2 SYGVKD. DNA for the CDR3: TGTGCCATCACCGGACAGATAAATTCACCCCTCCACTTT. Amino acid sequence: CAITGQINSPLHF.

The rearrangement uses TRBV15 and TRBJ1-2, with D possibly being TRBD1 (5 bases). In germline, CDR1 is LNHNV, CDR2 YYDKDF (reference sequence). Between the trimmed V and J ends, which lost 7 bases and 8 bases, there was a span of 11 bases. The CDR3 has 11 amino acids. CDR3 loop: CATNSGDGYTF. CDR3 nucleotides: TGTGCCACCAACTCTGGGGACGGCTACACCTTC.

This clonotype has ten or more counts. This chain uses TRBV7-2 with TRBJ1-2; TRBD1 matches at 9 bases. Germline assignment: CDR1 SGHTA and CDR2 FQGNSA. Trimming removed 5 bases from V and 8 bases from J; junction bases left unmatched: 9. The CDR3 length is 14 residues. The CDR3 spells CASSPGTGGGGYTF. Here the CDR3 DNA reads TGTGCCAGCAGCCCCGGTACAGGGGGCGGCGGCTACACCTTC.

This clonotype has at least ten counts. The V and J genes are TRBV7-2 and TRBJ2-7; TRBD1 agrees at 8 bases. Germline loops: CDR1 SGHTA, CDR2 FQGNSA. After removal of 5 bases from V and 3 bases from J, the junction contained 6 bases not matched to a gene. This CDR3 has 14 residues. The CDR3 DNA sequence: TGTGCCAGCAGCGTGAACAGGGGGAGCTACGAGCAGTACTTC. It specifies CASSVNRGSYEQYF. The entire variable domain, with the rest obtained from reference TRBV7-2 and TRBJ2-7, is as follows: GAGVSQSPSNKVTEKGKDVELRCDPISGHTALYWYRQSLGQGLEFLIYFQGNSAPDKSGLPSDRFSAERTGGSVSTLTIQRTQQEDSAVYLCASSVNRGSYEQYFGPGTRLTVT.

This clonotype appeared a few times. This chain uses TRBV7-9 with TRBJ2-1; D gene unclear. The germline V gene has CDR1 SEHNR and CDR2 FQNEAQ (reference sequence). This CDR3 contains 13 residues. With 5 bases removed from V and 4 bases from J, the gap between germline ends came to 9 bases. In DNA, the CDR3 is TGTGCCAGCAGCCGCGCCAGTTACAATGAGCAGTTCTTC. Translation: CASSRASYNEQFF.

The chain joins TRBV29-1 to TRBJ2-7, with 9 nucleotides matching TRBD2. The CDR3 totals 13 residues. From germline, CDR1 is SQVTM and CDR2 ANQGSEA. After removal of 6 bases from V and 0 bases from J, the junction contained 3 bases not matched to a gene. The CDR3 loop reads CSVGGRDSYEQYF. The CDR3 coding sequence is TGCAGCGTGGGCGGGAGGGACTCCTACGAGCAGTACTTC.

Comment on this clonotype: A read error may account for a junction end that differs from germline. The chain links TRBV25-1 to TRBJ2-2; tentatively, D is TRBD2 (5 bases). The CDR3 is 13 residues long. Per the germline V gene, CDR1 is MGHDK and CDR2 is SYGVNS. CDR3 amino acids: CACSASRGGELFF. In DNA form, the CDR3 reads TGTGCCTGCAGTGCTTCTCGGGGCGGGGAGCTGTTTTTT. Looking up the rest from reference TRBV25-1 and TRBJ2-2 gives the full variable domain: EADIYQTPRYLVIGTGKKITLECSQTMGHDKMYWYQQDPGMELHLIHYSYGVNSTEKGDLSSESTVSRIRTEHFPLTLESARPSHTSQYLCACSASRGGELFFGEGSRLTVL.

The CDR3 loop reads CASSVPDGNTEAFF. CDR3 in DNA: TGTGCCAGCAGCGTACCAGACGGGAACACTGAAGCTTTCTTT. The chain carries TRBV9 and TRBJ1-1; D call uncertain. Trimming cost V 1 base and J 1 base, with 8 bases left between them. Looked up from germline, CDR1 is SGDLS and CDR2 is YYNGEE. CDR3 length: 14 residues.

This chain uses TRBV29-1 with TRBJ2-7, with TRBD2 as a possible D gene (5 bases). The CDR3 has 12 amino acids. V shed 1 base and J shed 6 bases, with 10 bases lying between them. Germline assignment: CDR1 SQVTM and CDR2 ANQGSEA. CDR3 loop: CSVEGRITEQYF. CDR3 nucleotide sequence: TGCAGCGTTGAAGGGAGGATAACCGAGCAGTACTTC.